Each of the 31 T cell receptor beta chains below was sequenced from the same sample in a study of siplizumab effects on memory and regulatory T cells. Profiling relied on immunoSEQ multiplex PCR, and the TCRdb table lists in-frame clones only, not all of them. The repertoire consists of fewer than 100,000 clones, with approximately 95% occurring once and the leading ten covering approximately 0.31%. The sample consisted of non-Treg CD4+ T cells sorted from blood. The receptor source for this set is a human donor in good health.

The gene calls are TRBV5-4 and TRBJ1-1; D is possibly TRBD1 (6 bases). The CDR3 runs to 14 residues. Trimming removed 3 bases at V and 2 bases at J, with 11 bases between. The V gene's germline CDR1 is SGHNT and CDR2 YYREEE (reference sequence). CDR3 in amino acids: CASSSGQTNTEAFF. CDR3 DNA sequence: TGTGCCAGCAGCTCCGGACAGACAAACACTGAAGCTTTCTTT.

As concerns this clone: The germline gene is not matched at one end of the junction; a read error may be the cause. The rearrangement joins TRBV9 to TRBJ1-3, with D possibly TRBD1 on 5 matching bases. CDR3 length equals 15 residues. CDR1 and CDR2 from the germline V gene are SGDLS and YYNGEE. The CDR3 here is CASSVLLGTGNTIYF. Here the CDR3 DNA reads TGTGCCAGCAGCGTTCTGTTGGGGACTGGGAACACCATATATTTT.

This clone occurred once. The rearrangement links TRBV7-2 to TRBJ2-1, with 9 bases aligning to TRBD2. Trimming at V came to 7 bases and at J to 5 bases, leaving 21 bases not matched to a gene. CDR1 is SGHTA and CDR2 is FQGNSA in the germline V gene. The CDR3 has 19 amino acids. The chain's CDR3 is CASTQSPSGRFPKDNEQFF. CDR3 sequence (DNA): TGTGCCAGCACCCAGAGTCCCAGCGGGAGGTTCCCTAAGGACAATGAGCAGTTCTTC.

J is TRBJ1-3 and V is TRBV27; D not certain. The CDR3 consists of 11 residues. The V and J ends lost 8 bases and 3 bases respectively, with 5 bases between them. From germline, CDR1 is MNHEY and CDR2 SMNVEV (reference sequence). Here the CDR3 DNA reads TGTGCCAGCGGATATGGAAACACCATATATTTT. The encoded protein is CASGYGNTIYF.

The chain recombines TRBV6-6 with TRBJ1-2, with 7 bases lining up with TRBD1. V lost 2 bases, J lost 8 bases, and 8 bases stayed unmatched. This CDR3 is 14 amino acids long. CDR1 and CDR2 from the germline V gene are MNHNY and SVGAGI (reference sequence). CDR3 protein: CASSYLAGGRGYTF. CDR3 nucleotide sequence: TGTGCCAGCAGTTACCTGGCAGGGGGTAGAGGCTACACCTTC.

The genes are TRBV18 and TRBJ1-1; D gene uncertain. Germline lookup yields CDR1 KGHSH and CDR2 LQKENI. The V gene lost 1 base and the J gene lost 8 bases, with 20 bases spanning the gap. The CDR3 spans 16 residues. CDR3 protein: CASSPQPGPLGEEAFF. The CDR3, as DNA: TGTGCCAGCTCACCACAACCGGGCCCCTTGGGTGAGGAAGCTTTCTTT.

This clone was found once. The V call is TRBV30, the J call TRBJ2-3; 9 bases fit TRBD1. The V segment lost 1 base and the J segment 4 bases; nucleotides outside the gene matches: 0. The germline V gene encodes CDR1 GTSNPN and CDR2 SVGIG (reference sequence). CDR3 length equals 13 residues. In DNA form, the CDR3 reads TGTGCCTGGAGTGGACAGGGGGCAGATACGCAGTATTTT. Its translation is CAWSGQGADTQYF.

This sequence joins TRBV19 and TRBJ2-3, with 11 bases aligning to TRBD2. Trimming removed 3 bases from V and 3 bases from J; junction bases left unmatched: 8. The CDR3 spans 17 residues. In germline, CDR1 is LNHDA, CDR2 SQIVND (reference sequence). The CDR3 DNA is TGTGCCAGTAGTATCGGGCTAGCGGGAGGTTTAACAGATACGCAGTATTTT. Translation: CASSIGLAGGLTDTQYF.

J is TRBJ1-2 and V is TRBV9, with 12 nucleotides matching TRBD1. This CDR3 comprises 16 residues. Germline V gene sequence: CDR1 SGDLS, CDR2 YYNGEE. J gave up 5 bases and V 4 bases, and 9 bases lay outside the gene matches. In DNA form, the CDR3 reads TGTGCCAGCAGCCCGGGACAGGGGGCGACCCGATATGGCTACACCTTC. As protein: CASSPGQGATRYGYTF.

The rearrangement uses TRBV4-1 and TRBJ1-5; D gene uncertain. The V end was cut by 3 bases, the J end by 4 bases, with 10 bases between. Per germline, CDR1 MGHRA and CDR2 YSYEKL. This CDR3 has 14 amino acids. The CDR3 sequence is CASSQAGKNQPQHF. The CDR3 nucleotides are TGCGCCAGCAGCCAGGCTGGGAAAAATCAGCCCCAGCATTTT.

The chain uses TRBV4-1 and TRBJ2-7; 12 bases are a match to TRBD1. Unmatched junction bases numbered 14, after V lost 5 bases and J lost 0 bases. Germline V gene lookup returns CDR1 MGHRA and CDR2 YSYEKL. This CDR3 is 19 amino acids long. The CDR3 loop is CASSNDWDRGLPSSYEQYF. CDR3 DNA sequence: TGCGCCAGCAGCAATGATTGGGACAGGGGGCTGCCGAGCTCCTACGAGCAGTACTTC.

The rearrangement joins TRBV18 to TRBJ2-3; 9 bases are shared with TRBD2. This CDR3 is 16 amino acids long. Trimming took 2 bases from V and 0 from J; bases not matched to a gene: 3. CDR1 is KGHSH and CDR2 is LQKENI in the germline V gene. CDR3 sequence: CASSPWTSVSTDTQYF. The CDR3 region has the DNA TGTGCCAGCTCACCATGGACTAGCGTAAGCACAGATACGCAGTATTTT. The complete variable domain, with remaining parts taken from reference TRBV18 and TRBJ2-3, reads NAGVMQNPRHLVRRRGQEARLRCSPMKGHSHVYWYRQLPEEGLKFMVYLQKENIIDESGMPKERFSAEFPKEGPSILRIQQVVRGDSAAYFCASSPWTSVSTDTQYFGPGTRLTVL.

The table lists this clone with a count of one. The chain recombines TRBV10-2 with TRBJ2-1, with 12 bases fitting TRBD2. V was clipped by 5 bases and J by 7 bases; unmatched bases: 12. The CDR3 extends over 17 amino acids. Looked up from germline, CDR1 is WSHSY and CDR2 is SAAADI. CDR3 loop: CASSNSKLAGGGNEQFF. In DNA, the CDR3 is TGCGCCAGCAGTAATAGCAAACTAGCGGGGGGAGGTAATGAGCAGTTCTTC.

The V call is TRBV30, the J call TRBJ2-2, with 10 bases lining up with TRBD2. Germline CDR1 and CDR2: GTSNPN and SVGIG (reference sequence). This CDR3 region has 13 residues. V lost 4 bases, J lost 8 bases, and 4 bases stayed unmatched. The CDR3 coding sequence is TGTGCCTGGACGACTAGCGGGCGAGGGGAGCTGTTTTTT. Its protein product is CAWTTSGRGELFF.

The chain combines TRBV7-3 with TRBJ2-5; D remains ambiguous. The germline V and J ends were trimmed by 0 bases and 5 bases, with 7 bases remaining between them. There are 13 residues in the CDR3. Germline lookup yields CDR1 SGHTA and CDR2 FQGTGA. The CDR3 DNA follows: TGTGCCAGCAGCTTAACTCTGGGGGAGACCCAGTACTTC. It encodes CASSLTLGETQYF.

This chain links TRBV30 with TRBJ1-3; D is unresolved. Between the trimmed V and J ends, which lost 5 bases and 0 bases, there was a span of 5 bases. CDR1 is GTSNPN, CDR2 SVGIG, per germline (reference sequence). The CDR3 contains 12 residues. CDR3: CAWQASGNTIYF. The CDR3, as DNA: TGTGCCTGGCAGGCCTCTGGAAACACCATATATTTT.

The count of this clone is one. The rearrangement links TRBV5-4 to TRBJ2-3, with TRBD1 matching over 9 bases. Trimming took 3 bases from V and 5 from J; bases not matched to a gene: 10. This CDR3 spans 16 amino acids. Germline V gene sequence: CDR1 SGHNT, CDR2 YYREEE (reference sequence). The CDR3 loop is CASSSPRDRAGDTQYF. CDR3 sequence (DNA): TGTGCCAGCAGCTCCCCCCGGGACAGGGCTGGAGATACGCAGTATTTT.

The chain's CDR3 is CATQDRIISNQPQHF. DNA of the CDR3: TGTGCCACCCAGGACAGAATTATCTCGAATCAGCCCCAGCATTTT. The chain carries TRBV13 and TRBJ1-5, with TRBD1 as a possible D gene (6 bases). The V end lost 10 bases, the J end lost 4 bases, and 20 bases lay between the germline ends. The germline CDR1 and CDR2 sequences are PRHDT and FYEKMQ (reference sequence). This CDR3 spans 15 amino acids.

CDR3 in amino acids: CASSPGRQGGSPLHF. CDR3 nucleotides: TGTGCCAGCAGCCCGGGGCGGCAGGGAGGTTCACCCCTCCACTTT. This chain uses TRBV7-2 with TRBJ1-6; D is possibly TRBD1 (5 bases). V gave up 5 bases and J gave up 9 bases, with 17 bases separating them. CDR1 SGHTA and CDR2 FQGNSA come from the germline V gene. This CDR3 contains 15 residues.

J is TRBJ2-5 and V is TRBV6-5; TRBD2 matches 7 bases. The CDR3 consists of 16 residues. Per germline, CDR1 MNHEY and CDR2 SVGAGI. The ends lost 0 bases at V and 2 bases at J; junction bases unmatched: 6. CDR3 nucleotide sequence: TGTGCCAGCAGTTACTCGAAGACTAGCAGGCAAGAGACCCAGTACTTC. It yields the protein CASSYSKTSRQETQYF.

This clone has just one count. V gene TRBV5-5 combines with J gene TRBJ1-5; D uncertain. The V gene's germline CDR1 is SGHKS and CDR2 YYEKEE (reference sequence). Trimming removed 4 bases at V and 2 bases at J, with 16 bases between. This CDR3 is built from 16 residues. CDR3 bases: TGTGCCAGCAGCCAAGAGGGAGGAGCGGGCAATCAGCCCCAGCATTTT. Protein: CASSQEGGAGNQPQHF.

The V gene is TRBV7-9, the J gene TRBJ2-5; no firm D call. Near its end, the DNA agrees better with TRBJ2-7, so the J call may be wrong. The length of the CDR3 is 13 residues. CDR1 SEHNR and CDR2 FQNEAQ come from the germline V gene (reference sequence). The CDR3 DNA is TGTGCCAGCAGCCGCGACCTTGTCTACGAGCAGTACTTC. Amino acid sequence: CASSRDLVYEQYF.

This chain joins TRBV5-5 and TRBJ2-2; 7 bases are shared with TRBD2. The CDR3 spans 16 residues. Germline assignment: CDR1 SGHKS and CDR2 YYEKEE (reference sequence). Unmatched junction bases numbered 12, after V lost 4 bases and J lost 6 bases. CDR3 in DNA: TGTGCCAGCAGCCGGGAGGTCAATAGCGGTGCCGGGGAGCTGTTTTTT. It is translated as CASSREVNSGAGELFF.

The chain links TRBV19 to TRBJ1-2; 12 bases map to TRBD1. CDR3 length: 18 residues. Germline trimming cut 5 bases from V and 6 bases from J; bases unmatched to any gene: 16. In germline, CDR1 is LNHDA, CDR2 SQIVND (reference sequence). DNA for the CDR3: TGTGCCAGTAGTCTACGAAGGGACAGGGGGCCTGGGTATGATGGCTACACCTTC. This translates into CASSLRRDRGPGYDGYTF.

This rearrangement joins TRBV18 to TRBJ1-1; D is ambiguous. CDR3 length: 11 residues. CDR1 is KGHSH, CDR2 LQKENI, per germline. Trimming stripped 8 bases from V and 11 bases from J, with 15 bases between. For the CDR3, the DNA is TGTGCCAGCGCCTATTCGGGGTCGGCTTTCTTT. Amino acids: CASAYSGSAFF. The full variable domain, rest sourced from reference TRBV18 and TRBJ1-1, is NAGVMQNPRHLVRRRGQEARLRCSPMKGHSHVYWYRQLPEEGLKFMVYLQKENIIDESGMPKERFSAEFPKEGPSILRIQQVVRGDSAAYFCASAYSGSAFFGQGTRLTVV.

CDR3 DNA sequence: TGTGCCAGCAGTTACTCGACGCGGGAGTGGGAGACCCAGTACTTC. It encodes CASSYSTREWETQYF. V and J are TRBV6-5 and TRBJ2-5; TRBD2 matches at 7 bases. The CDR3 consists of 15 residues. The V gene's germline CDR1 is MNHEY and CDR2 SVGAGI. With 0 bases clipped from V and 5 bases from J, the junction kept 6 bases outside the gene matches.

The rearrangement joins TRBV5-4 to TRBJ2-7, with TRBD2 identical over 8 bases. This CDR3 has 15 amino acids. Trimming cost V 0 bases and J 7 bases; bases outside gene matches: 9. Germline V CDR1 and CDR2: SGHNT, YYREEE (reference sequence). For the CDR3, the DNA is TGTGCCAGCAGCTTGGGCCCCTACGGGGGGGCTGAGCAGTACTTC. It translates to CASSLGPYGGAEQYF.

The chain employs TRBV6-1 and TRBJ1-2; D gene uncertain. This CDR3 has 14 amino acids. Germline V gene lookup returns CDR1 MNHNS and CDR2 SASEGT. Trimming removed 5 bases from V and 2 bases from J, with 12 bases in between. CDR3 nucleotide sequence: TGTGCCAGCAGTCTCCAGCCAACCAACTATGGCTACACCTTC. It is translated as CASSLQPTNYGYTF.

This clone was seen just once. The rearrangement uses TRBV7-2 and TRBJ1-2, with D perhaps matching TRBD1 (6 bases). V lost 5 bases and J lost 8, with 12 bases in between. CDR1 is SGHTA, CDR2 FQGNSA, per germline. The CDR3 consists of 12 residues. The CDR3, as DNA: TGTGCCAGCAGCCCAGGGGAGGCCGGCTACACCTTC. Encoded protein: CASSPGEAGYTF.

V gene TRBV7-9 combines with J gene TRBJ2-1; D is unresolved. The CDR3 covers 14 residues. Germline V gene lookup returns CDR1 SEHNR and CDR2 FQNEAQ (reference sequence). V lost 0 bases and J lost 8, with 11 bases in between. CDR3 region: CASSLAGSGYEQFF. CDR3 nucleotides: TGTGCCAGCAGCTTAGCGGGGTCGGGTTATGAGCAGTTCTTC.

The CDR3 reads CASNEIGTGTDTQYF. In DNA, the CDR3 is TGTGCCAGCAATGAGATCGGGACAGGCACAGATACGCAGTATTTT. This sequence joins TRBV6-1 and TRBJ2-3; TRBD1 aligns across 7 bases. The CDR3 covers 15 residues. The V and J ends lost 7 bases and 1 base, in that order; junction bases with no gene match: 8. CDR1 is MNHNS, CDR2 SASEGT, per germline.